This T cell receptor beta chain comes out of a study of blood T cells in healthy people across ages. Overall study findings and caveats: In long-lived donors, naive CD4+ cell counts and diversity exceeded those of aged donors.

Sample-barcoded 5' priming and a J-beta primer mix drove a second PCR of 7 to 11 cycles. TCRdb recomputed calls from the 5' RACE reads with MiXCR, one row per CDR3 protein. The sample lists some 1.6 million distinct CDR3 sequences, about 31% seen once, with around 11% in the top ten. Details on this clonotype: Its target is unknown.

Germline lookup yields CDR1 SGDLS and CDR2 YYNGEE. V lost 4 bases to trimming and J lost 5 bases, with 21 bases between them. This CDR3 has 16 amino acids. Sequencing was performed on blood. The sequence was obtained from a woman aged 30 to 39 in good health. The rearrangement uses TRBV9 and TRBJ1-1; maybe TRBD1 (5 bases). DNA for the CDR3: TGTGCCAGCAGCTTCCGCCCCCAGGGAGAACGGACTGAAGCTTTCTTT. It codes for CASSFRPQGERTEAFF. The variable domain in full, with the rest retrieved from reference TRBV9 and TRBJ1-1, is DSGVTQTPKHLITATGQRVTLRCSPRSGDLSVYWYQQSLDQGLQFLIQYYNGEERAKGNILERFSAQQFPDLHSELNLSSLELGDSALYFCASSFRPQGERTEAFFGQGTRLTVV.